Shown below are 22 T cell receptor beta chains from a single sample sequenced in a study of shared clonotypes between healthy human individuals. TCRdb keeps only in-frame clones here, not all; method: immunoSEQ multiplex PCR. The data hold approximately 500,000 clones, with almost 97% observed a single time. The source material was naive CD4+ T cells sorted from blood. Subset described: CD45RA+ positively selected. The receptor set was obtained from a woman aged 25 to 39 in good health.

The chain joins TRBV28 to TRBJ1-4; a weak D match, TRBD1 (5 bases). The CDR3 runs 15 residues. Trimming removed 5 bases at V and 8 bases at J, with 18 bases between. Germline CDR1 reads MDHEN; CDR2 reads SYDVKM. The CDR3 here is CASSKPGLKGEKLFF. In DNA form, the CDR3 reads TGTGCCAGCAGTAAACCGGGCCTTAAGGGGGAAAAACTGTTTTTT.

V and J are TRBV5-1 and TRBJ2-2, with D unclear. The CDR3 extends over 13 amino acids. The ends were cut back, 3 bases at V and 4 bases at J, with 7 bases in the middle. The germline V gene encodes CDR1 SGHRS and CDR2 YFSETQ. In DNA form, the CDR3 reads TGCGCCAGCAGCTCCTACAGCACCGGGGAGCTGTTTTTT. This codes for CASSSYSTGELFF. The whole variable domain, filled in from reference TRBV5-1 and TRBJ2-2, reads KAGVTQTPRYLIKTRGQQVTLSCSPISGHRSVSWYQQTPGQGLQFLFEYFSETQRNKGNFPGRFSGRQFSNSRSEMNVSTLELGDSALYLCASSSYSTGELFFGEGSRLTVL.

This chain connects TRBV7-6 to TRBJ2-3; tentatively, D is TRBD2 (6 bases). The CDR3 loop spans 13 amino acids. Per the germline V gene, CDR1 is SGHVS and CDR2 is FNYEAQ. Trimming shortened V by 1 base and J by 6 bases, and 8 bases separated the two germline ends. The CDR3 reads CASSLGGADTQYF. In DNA form, the CDR3 reads TGTGCCAGCAGCTTAGGCGGGGCTGATACGCAGTATTTT.

The chain uses TRBV5-6 and TRBJ2-1; D is unresolved. The CDR3 covers 12 residues. The V gene's germline CDR1 is SGHDT and CDR2 YYEEEE. The V end was cut by 0 bases, the J end by 8 bases, with 6 bases between. The CDR3 coding sequence is TGTGCCAGCAGCTTGGAGGCCCATGAGCAGTTCTTC. It translates to CASSLEAHEQFF.

The chain uses TRBV21-1 and TRBJ1-2; the D call in the table, TRBD1, was not verified against the DNA. TRBV21-1 is marked as a pseudogene. The CDR3 covers 13 residues. This chain's CDR3 is CASSKWAGYGYTF. Written as DNA, the CDR3 is TGTGCCAGCAGCAAATGGGCAGGCTATGGCTACACCTTC.

The chain carries TRBV28 and TRBJ2-7, with D tentatively TRBD2 (5 bases). This CDR3 is built from 12 residues. Trimming took off 4 bases at V and 4 bases at J, with 8 bases between the two ends. Germline V gene lookup returns CDR1 MDHEN and CDR2 SYDVKM. CDR3 residues: CASSSRGYEQYF. CDR3 in DNA: TGTGCCAGCAGTTCCCGCGGGTACGAGCAGTACTTC.

The genes are TRBV2 and TRBJ2-1; TRBD2 matches at 8 bases. This CDR3 has 14 amino acids. V dropped 6 bases and J dropped 7; count of bases not matched to a gene: 8. CDR1 and CDR2 from the germline V gene are SNHLY and FYNNEI. As DNA, the CDR3 is TGTGCCAGCAGGGCCACTAGCGGAGGGAATGAGCAGTTCTTC. It is translated as CASRATSGGNEQFF.

The rearrangement links TRBV18 to TRBJ2-1, with TRBD2 identical over 9 bases. This CDR3 has 13 residues. The germline V gene encodes CDR1 KGHSH and CDR2 LQKENI. V gave up 6 bases and J gave up 9 bases; unmatched junction bases: 6. This chain's CDR3 is CASSEREDSEQFF. CDR3 nucleotides: TGTGCCAGCTCTGAGCGGGAGGACTCTGAGCAGTTCTTC.

The rearrangement joins TRBV7-2 to TRBJ2-2; 7 bases match TRBD2. This CDR3 comprises 17 residues. The ends lost 5 bases at V and 3 bases at J; junction bases unmatched: 12. In germline, CDR1 is SGHTA, CDR2 FQGNSA. The CDR3 sequence is CASSPPRRTRDTGELFF. The CDR3 bases are TGTGCCAGCAGCCCACCCCGCCGGACTAGGGACACCGGGGAGCTGTTTTTT.

The V call is TRBV11-3, the J call TRBJ2-1, with 8 bases matching TRBD2. The CDR3 is made up of 20 amino acids. Germline V gives CDR1 SGHNT, CDR2 YENEEA. V was pared by 6 bases and J by 3 bases, with 22 bases of the junction left unmatched. The CDR3 region has the DNA TGTGCCAGCAGGCGGGGGAGTAGTCGGCGGGAGGATGAAGACTACAATGAGCAGTTCTTC. Translated, it gives CASRRGSSRREDEDYNEQFF.

The V gene is TRBV2, the J gene TRBJ1-1; D is undetermined. V lost 7 bases, J lost 7 bases, and 13 bases lay in between. This CDR3 is 12 amino acids long. Germline-derived CDR1 and CDR2 are SNHLY and FYNNEI. The CDR3 coding sequence is TGTGCCAGCAATCGGCCTTCTGGTGAAGCTTTCTTT. This gives the protein CASNRPSGEAFF. Full variable domain (rest looked up from reference TRBV2 and TRBJ1-1): EPEVTQTPSHQVTQMGQEVILRCVPISNHLYFYWYRQILGQKVEFLVSFYNNEISEKSEIFDDQFSVERPDGSNFTLKIRSTKLEDSAMYFCASNRPSGEAFFGQGTRLTVV.

The J gene is TRBJ1-1, the V gene TRBV18, with D uncertain. V lost 2 bases and J 0 bases, leaving 10 bases between the germline ends. The CDR3 length is 15 residues. Germline V lookup: CDR1 KGHSH, CDR2 LQKENI. CDR3 coding DNA: TGTGCCAGCTCACCAGCCGCGCGGGTGAACACTGAAGCTTTCTTT. This gives the protein CASSPAARVNTEAFF.

This clone occurred a few times. The chain has TRBV5-5 and TRBJ2-2, with a tentative D call TRBD2 (5 bases). The CDR3 is 15 residues long. Trimming cost V 0 bases and J 5 bases, with 11 bases left between them. The germline gives CDR1 SGHKS, CDR2 YYEKEE (reference sequence). The CDR3 protein is CASSLAGWVTGELFF. CDR3 nucleotides: TGTGCCAGCAGCTTGGCGGGGTGGGTAACCGGGGAGCTGTTTTTT.

The chain employs TRBV6-5 and TRBJ1-1; D is ambiguous. Trimming took off 5 bases at V and 6 bases at J, with 7 bases between the two ends. Germline assignment: CDR1 MNHEY and CDR2 SVGAGI. This CDR3 is 11 amino acids long. The CDR3 loop reads CASSHRAEAFF. The CDR3 nucleotides read TGTGCCAGCAGTCATAGGGCTGAAGCTTTCTTT.

The chain links TRBV27 to TRBJ2-1; 15 nucleotides match TRBD2. The CDR3 totals 15 residues. The ends lost 4 bases at V and 10 bases at J; junction bases unmatched: 5. Per the germline V gene, CDR1 is MNHEY and CDR2 is SMNVEV (reference sequence). The CDR3 region has the DNA TGTGCCAGCAGTTCGGGACTAGCGGGAGGTGGCGAGCAGTTCTTC. It encodes CASSSGLAGGGEQFF.

The chain employs TRBV2 and TRBJ2-1; D is perhaps TRBD2 (6 bases). V was trimmed by 4 bases and J by 9 bases, leaving 16 bases between them. Germline V gene lookup returns CDR1 SNHLY and CDR2 FYNNEI. The CDR3 is 14 residues long. The chain's CDR3 is CASSGSGRSGEQFF. CDR3 coding DNA: TGTGCCAGCAGTGGCTCAGGGAGGTCAGGTGAGCAGTTCTTC.

The chain is built from TRBV7-6 and TRBJ2-5, with a possible D match to TRBD2 (6 bases). Trimming took 5 bases from V and 4 from J, leaving 23 bases between them. The germline V gene has CDR1 SGHVS and CDR2 FNYEAQ. This CDR3 spans 17 amino acids. This CDR3 reads CASSPGRAGYIRETQYF. The DNA for the CDR3 is TGTGCCAGCAGCCCAGGACGGGCGGGGTATATTAGAGAGACCCAGTACTTC.

The gene calls are TRBV7-2 and TRBJ2-7; the D gene is possibly TRBD1 (6 bases). The CDR3 is 16 amino acids. Germline V gene sequence: CDR1 SGHTA, CDR2 FQGNSA. V gave up 3 bases and J gave up 2 bases, with 17 bases separating them. The CDR3 DNA follows: TGTGCCAGCAGCTTCGCGGTCGACAGGAGGCCCTACGAGCAGTACTTC. The encoded protein is CASSFAVDRRPYEQYF.

The chain carries TRBV5-6 and TRBJ2-1, with TRBD2 matching 8 bases. J lost 4 bases, V lost 0 bases, and 3 bases had no gene match. Germline CDR1 and CDR2: SGHDT and YYEEEE. The CDR3 runs 15 residues. The CDR3 region has the DNA TGTGCCAGCAGCTTGGAAGCGGGAGCATACAATGAGCAGTTCTTC. It encodes CASSLEAGAYNEQFF. Together with reference TRBV5-6 and TRBJ2-1, the CDR3 gives the full variable domain: DAGVTQSPTHLIKTRGQQVTLRCSPKSGHDTVSWYQQALGQGPQFIFQYYEEEERQRGNFPDRFSGHQFPNYSSELNVNALLLGDSALYLCASSLEAGAYNEQFFGPGTRLTVL.

In DNA, the CDR3 is TGTGCCAGCAGCCCCGGGGACTCTCCATATGGCTACACCTTC. Amino acids: CASSPGDSPYGYTF. The gene calls are TRBV28 and TRBJ1-2; D is perhaps TRBD1 (5 bases). V lost 6 bases to trimming and J lost 5 bases, with 16 bases between them. Germline V lookup: CDR1 MDHEN, CDR2 SYDVKM. The CDR3 length is 14 residues.

The V and J genes are TRBV5-5 and TRBJ1-5; 8 bases are shared with TRBD1. After removal of 4 bases from V and 0 bases from J, the junction contained 3 bases not matched to a gene. The CDR3 spans 15 residues. Germline V gene data show CDR1 as SGHKS and CDR2 as YYEKEE (reference sequence). The CDR3 DNA follows: TGTGCCAGCAGCCGGACAGGGAATAGCAATCAGCCCCAGCATTTT. Amino acid sequence: CASSRTGNSNQPQHF.

The rearrangement links TRBV5-1 to TRBJ1-2; tentative D call: TRBD1 (6 bases). CDR1 is SGHRS and CDR2 is YFSETQ in the germline V gene. CDR3 length: 13 amino acids. V was pared by 4 bases and J by 5 bases, with 12 bases between. CDR3 protein: CASSGGTLYGYTF. CDR3 bases: TGCGCCAGCAGCGGCGGGACATTGTATGGCTACACCTTC.